The 15 T cell receptor beta chains listed next were all sequenced from one sample in a study of cytomegalovirus exposure and HLA in healthy donors. A multiplex PCR was run with 60 Vbeta primers and 13 Jbeta primers. The protocol was immunoSEQ multiplex PCR, while the TCRdb copy is restricted to in-frame clones and leaves out a portion. The sample lists 85,000 to 100,000 clones, approximately 63% occurring once. The material sequenced was PBMCs. The receptor source for this set is a woman younger than 45 in good health and CMV-seronegative.

The V and J genes are TRBV30 and TRBJ1-6; TRBD1 is a possible D gene (5 bases). The V gene lost 5 bases and the J gene lost 10 bases, with 15 bases spanning the gap. Germline V lookup: CDR1 GTSNPN, CDR2 SVGIG (reference sequence). The CDR3 loop spans 13 amino acids. This CDR3 is CAWEAGSRSPLHF. The CDR3 nucleotides are TGTGCCTGGGAAGCAGGGTCCAGGTCACCCCTCCACTTT.

The chain carries TRBV10-3 and TRBJ2-5; 7 nucleotides align to TRBD1. V gave up 6 bases and J gave up 2 bases; unmatched junction bases: 9. Germline V gives CDR1 ENHRY, CDR2 SYGVKD. The CDR3 has 15 residues. The CDR3 region has the DNA TGTGCCATCAGCCGAACAGGGGTAGGGCAAGAGACCCAGTACTTC. Protein: CAISRTGVGQETQYF.

This clone turned up a few times. The V gene is TRBV14, the J gene TRBJ2-3; 7 nucleotides agree with TRBD2. From germline, CDR1 is SGHDN and CDR2 FVKESK. The CDR3 spans 14 residues. The V gene end was trimmed by 4 bases and the J gene end by 5 bases; junction bases not matched to a gene: 6. CDR3: CASSPGLGVDTQYF. For the CDR3, the DNA is TGTGCCAGCAGCCCTGGACTAGGAGTAGATACGCAGTATTTT.

This sequence joins TRBV27 and TRBJ1-1; TRBD1 is a possible D gene (5 bases). Deletions cut 2 bases from V and 3 bases from J, with 7 bases between. From germline, CDR1 is MNHEY and CDR2 SMNVEV (reference sequence). The CDR3 is 13 amino acids. CDR3 sequence: CASSLGHYTEAFF. CDR3 bases: TGTGCCAGCAGTTTAGGACATTACACTGAAGCTTTCTTT.

The gene calls are TRBV29-1 and TRBJ1-2; 7 positions agree with TRBD1. CDR1 is SQVTM and CDR2 is ANQGSEA in the germline V gene. CDR3 length equals 15 residues. V lost 7 bases, J lost 4 bases, and 15 bases stayed unmatched. CDR3 sequence: CSGWTWAGGVYGYTF. The CDR3 DNA reads TGCAGCGGCTGGACTTGGGCAGGGGGAGTCTATGGCTACACCTTC.

The chain has TRBV6-5 and TRBJ1-1; D gene uncertain. The V gene's germline CDR1 is MNHEY and CDR2 SVGAGI. Trimming stripped 6 bases from V and 6 bases from J, with 20 bases between. The CDR3 extends over 15 amino acids. DNA of the CDR3: TGTGCCAGCAGGGACCGGACGGGGAAGGGCGCTGAAGCTTTCTTT. Amino acid sequence: CASRDRTGKGAEAFF.

The V gene is TRBV18, the J gene TRBJ2-7; 7 bases are shared with TRBD1. This CDR3 spans 15 amino acids. The junction had 7 bases not matched to a gene; V was cut back by 3 bases and J by 2 bases. Germline CDR1 and CDR2: KGHSH and LQKENI. The CDR3 DNA reads as TGTGCCAGCTCACCTACAGGGGACGTCGCCTACGAGCAGTACTTC. Residues: CASSPTGDVAYEQYF. Filled out from reference TRBV18 and TRBJ2-7, the complete variable domain reads NAGVMQNPRHLVRRRGQEARLRCSPMKGHSHVYWYRQLPEEGLKFMVYLQKENIIDESGMPKERFSAEFPKEGPSILRIQQVVRGDSAAYFCASSPTGDVAYEQYFGPGTRLTVT.

The genes are TRBV4-1 and TRBJ1-1; D is undetermined. In germline, CDR1 is MGHRA, CDR2 YSYEKL. This CDR3 spans 15 amino acids. V was clipped by 6 bases and J by 2 bases, with 16 bases between them. The CDR3 nucleotides are TGCGCCAGCAGTCGACCCGGAGGGTCTAACACTGAAGCTTTCTTT. Translation gives CASSRPGGSNTEAFF.

The rearrangement links TRBV7-3 to TRBJ2-1; 8 bases fit TRBD2. Per the germline V gene, CDR1 is SGHTA and CDR2 is FQGTGA. This CDR3 contains 15 residues. V trimming: 5 bases; J trimming: 7 bases; junction bases outside the gene matches: 10. CDR3 sequence reads: CASSPTGTRWNEQFF. The DNA for the CDR3 is TGTGCCAGCAGCCCCACCGGGACTAGATGGAATGAGCAGTTCTTC.

This clone appeared once. This sample also contains other DNA sequences that code for the same CDR3. The chain uses TRBV7-9 and TRBJ1-1; D gene unclear. This CDR3 comprises 12 residues. V shed 1 base and J shed 7 bases, with 7 bases lying between them. Germline V gene lookup returns CDR1 SEHNR and CDR2 FQNEAQ (reference sequence). CDR3 sequence: CASSLGRVEAFF. CDR3 in DNA: TGTGCCAGCAGCTTAGGGCGGGTTGAAGCTTTCTTT.

The V gene is TRBV18, the J gene TRBJ1-1, with D possibly matching TRBD1 (6 bases). The CDR3 is made up of 15 amino acids. V was pared by 4 bases and J by 4 bases, with 16 bases between. Germline V lookup: CDR1 KGHSH, CDR2 LQKENI. The CDR3 loop reads CASSRAGVGGTEAFF. CDR3 nucleotide sequence: TGTGCCAGCTCACGAGCAGGGGTCGGAGGCACTGAAGCTTTCTTT.

The chain combines TRBV6-6 with TRBJ2-7; D is unclear. The V end lost 2 bases, the J end lost 1 base, and 6 bases lay between the germline ends. The CDR3 spans 13 residues. Per the germline V gene, CDR1 is MNHNY and CDR2 is SVGAGI (reference sequence). This CDR3 reads CASSYLKSYEQYF. DNA for the CDR3: TGTGCCAGCAGTTACCTAAAATCCTACGAGCAGTACTTC.

V gene TRBV28 combines with J gene TRBJ2-1, with D unclear. V was shortened by 1 base and J by 10 bases, with 8 bases between the two germline ends. The CDR3 runs 12 residues. CDR1 is MDHEN and CDR2 is SYDVKM in the germline V gene. The CDR3 DNA reads as TGTGCCAGCAGTTTATTTGAGTACGAGCAGTTCTTC. It specifies CASSLFEYEQFF.

In its sample, this clone was seen a few times. V gene TRBV7-6 combines with J gene TRBJ2-1, with D perhaps TRBD2 (7 bases). Germline CDR1 is SGHVS and CDR2 is FNYEAQ. V was clipped by 1 base and J by 6 bases, with 16 bases between them. This CDR3 spans 16 amino acids. For the CDR3, the DNA is TGTGCCAGCAGCTTAGTCTTGGCGGGGGCCCCCAATGAGCAGTTCTTC. Amino acid sequence: CASSLVLAGAPNEQFF. The whole variable domain, filled in from reference TRBV7-6 and TRBJ2-1, reads GAGVSQSPRYKVTKRGQDVALRCDPISGHVSLYWYRQALGQGPEFLTYFNYEAQQDKSGLPNDRFSAERPEGSISTLTIQRTEQRDSAMYRCASSLVLAGAPNEQFFGPGTRLTVL.

The gene calls are TRBV19 and TRBJ1-1; D remains unclear. Trimming took 6 bases from V and 4 from J, leaving 18 bases between them. The CDR3 consists of 15 residues. Germline values: CDR1 LNHDA, CDR2 SQIVND (reference sequence). The CDR3 DNA follows: TGTGCCAGTAGAGGGAGCCCAACGGGCGCCACTGAAGCTTTCTTT. It is translated as CASRGSPTGATEAFF.